Listed below are T cell receptor beta chains from one sample, sequenced in a study of T cells after yellow fever vaccination. TCRdb reanalysed the 5' RACE reads using MiXCR and keeps one entry per CDR3 protein. The sample carries some 390,000 distinct CDR3 sequences, roughly 6.2% recorded once. Source: PBMCs, taken 5 days after the yellow fever booster vaccination. These receptor sequences come from a young man who received the YFV17D yellow fever vaccine. CDR3s include the opening cysteine and the closing phenylalanine or tryptophan. The D gene is left open where the match is weak. Clone size, where shown, is once, few, many, or a class for clones that have expanded.

d_gene,abundance,v_gene,j_gene,CDR3aa,CDR3nt
.,few,TRBV30,TRBJ2-1,CAWSVQGLGVMFF,TGTGCCTGGAGTGTACAGGGTCTGGGCGTCATGTTCTTC
TRBD2,many,TRBV6-5,TRBJ2-1,CASSYRGGNEQFF,TGTGCCAGCAGTTATCGGGGGGGTAATGAGCAGTTCTTC
TRBD1,many,TRBV5-5,TRBJ2-1,CASSPSRDRGRAQFF,TGTGCCAGCAGCCCAAGCCGGGACAGGGGGCGCGCGCAGTTCTTC
.,few,TRBV30,TRBJ2-2,CAWKGRSTGELFF,TGTGCCTGGAAGGGGCGATCAACCGGGGAGCTGTTTTTT
.,few,TRBV29-1,TRBJ2-2,CTGGAFSGELFF,TGCACCGGGGGAGCTTTTTCCGGGGAGCTGTTTTTT
.,.,TRBV5-1,TRBJ2-1,CASSLAADRYNEQFF,TGCGCCAGCAGCTTGGCCGCCGACAGGTACAATGAGCAGTTCTTC
TRBD2,many,TRBV5-1,TRBJ2-7,CASSLLTPIRTSGRASSYEQYF,TGCGCCAGCAGCTTGCTGACACCGATAAGGACCAGCGGGAGGGCCTCATCCTACGAGCAGTACTTC
.,many,TRBV19,TRBJ1-1,CASSIRENTEAFF,TGTGCCAGTAGTATACGAGAGAACACTGAAGCTTTCTTT
.,.,TRBV2,TRBJ2-7,CARGNWSYEQYF,TGTGCCAGGGGAAACTGGAGTTACGAGCAGTACTTC
TRBD1,many,TRBV11-2,TRBJ2-5,CASSLVWDSQETQYF,TGTGCCAGCAGCTTAGTATGGGACAGTCAAGAGACCCAGTACTTC
TRBD1,.,TRBV14,TRBJ2-6,CASSQNRGRANVLTF,TGTGCCAGCAGCCAGAACAGGGGAAGGGCCAACGTCCTGACTTTC
.,many,TRBV11-3,TRBJ2-3,CASSLEGGRDTQYF,TGTGCCAGCAGCTTAGAGGGTGGTCGAGATACGCAGTATTTT
.,many,TRBV12-3/TRBV12-4,TRBJ2-1,CASSLVVYNEQFF,TGTGCCAGCAGTTTAGTGGTCTACAATGAGCAGTTCTTC
TRBD1,.,TRBV7-8,TRBJ2-7,CASRLTGSEQYF,TGTGCCAGCAGGCTGACAGGGAGCGAGCAGTACTTC
.,few,TRBV10-1,TRBJ1-1,CASSDSTDEAFF,TGCGCCAGCAGTGATTCGACGGATGAAGCTTTCTTT
TRBD2,.,TRBV9,TRBJ2-2,CASSVGSGRPSGELFF,TGTGCCAGCAGCGTAGGAAGCGGGAGGCCCTCCGGGGAGCTGTTTTTT
TRBD2,.,TRBV7-2,TRBJ2-5,CASSLVWTRVAETQYF,TGTGCCAGCAGCTTAGTATGGACTAGGGTGGCCGAGACCCAGTACTTC
TRBD2,.,TRBV4-2,TRBJ2-1,CASSPGTSGGVYNEQFF,TGTGCCAGCAGCCCCGGGACTAGCGGTGGAGTGTACAATGAGCAGTTCTTC
.,many,TRBV7-2,TRBJ2-2,CASSLDGGKNTGELFF,TGTGCCAGCAGCTTAGATGGCGGGAAGAACACCGGGGAGCTGTTTTTT
TRBD2,few,TRBV30,TRBJ2-2,CAWILAGVGAGELFF,TGTGCCTGGATACTAGCGGGAGTAGGGGCCGGGGAGCTGTTTTTT
.,few,TRBV7-9,TRBJ2-1,CASSWGRSAYNEQFF,TGTGCCAGCAGCTGGGGCCGGAGCGCCTACAATGAGCAGTTCTTC
.,.,TRBV5-4,TRBJ2-7,CASSPPGQVAYEQYF,TGTGCCAGCAGCCCCCCGGGACAAGTCGCCTACGAGCAGTACTTC
.,many,TRBV18,TRBJ2-7,CASSREAYEQYF,TGTGCCAGCTCACGGGAGGCATACGAGCAGTACTTC